One sample yielded the 20 T cell receptor beta chains listed below, sequenced in a study of sequential checkpoint blockade in melanoma. Some clones are missing from TCRdb's copy, which holds only in-frame ones; the method was immunoSEQ multiplex PCR. This table has 3,500 to 4,500 clones, about half appearing once. Treatment specified: randomized to nivolumab then ipilimumab (arm A) or the reverse (arm B). The input for sequencing was CD8+ T cells sorted from blood (inferred from file names), taken from a patient given nivolumab and ipilimumab in sequence. These receptors all stem from a human donor with melanoma.

This clone has only a few counts. An end of the junction does not agree with germline; a read error may underlie this. V is TRBV30 and J is TRBJ1-3, with TRBD1 as a possible D gene (5 bases). From germline, CDR1 is GTSNPN and CDR2 SVGIG (reference sequence). The CDR3 consists of 14 residues. The CDR3 region is CAWSSDRERKHHIF. The CDR3 DNA is TGTGCCTGGAGTTCAGACAGAGAAAGGAAACACCATATATTT.

This clone was found a few times. The chain uses TRBV11-1 and TRBJ1-1; D is ambiguous. Trimming cost V 4 bases and J 5 bases, with 8 bases left between them. This CDR3 region has 12 residues. Germline lookup yields CDR1 SGHAT and CDR2 FQDESV (reference sequence). The CDR3 protein is CASSWAGTEAFF. The CDR3 DNA is TGTGCCAGCAGCTGGGCGGGGACTGAAGCTTTCTTT. The variable domain in full, completed from reference TRBV11-1 and TRBJ1-1, reads EAEVAQSPRYKITEKSQAVAFWCDPISGHATLYWYRQILGQGPELLVQFQDESVVDDSQLPKDRFSAERLKGVDSTLKIQPAELGDSAMYLCASSWAGTEAFFGQGTRLTVV.

The V and J genes are TRBV6-5 and TRBJ1-4; 10 bases fit TRBD1. CDR3 length: 14 residues. The J segment lost 0 bases and the V segment lost 8 bases, leaving 0 bases of the junction unmatched. The V gene's germline CDR1 is MNHEY and CDR2 SVGAGI. The CDR3 DNA reads as TGTGCCAGCGGGACAGGGGCAACTAATGAAAAACTGTTTTTT. Amino acid sequence: CASGTGATNEKLFF.

Sample share makes this clone medium-sized. This sequence joins TRBV19 and TRBJ2-7; D is perhaps TRBD2 (5 bases). The germline V gene has CDR1 LNHDA and CDR2 SQIVND (reference sequence). This CDR3 spans 11 amino acids. The V end lost 10 bases, the J end lost 3 bases, and 10 bases lay between the germline ends. CDR3 protein: CATGEDYEQYF. The CDR3 DNA reads as TGTGCCACCGGGGAAGACTACGAGCAGTACTTC.

Comment on this clone: One junction end does not reproduce the germline sequence, and a read error may be involved. The gene calls are TRBV6-5 and TRBJ1-3, with a possible D match to TRBD1 (6 bases). Germline-derived CDR1 and CDR2 are MNHEY and SVGAGI. This CDR3 has 16 amino acids. For the CDR3, the DNA is TGTGCCAGCAGCTACTACAGGGAAAGCTCTGGAAACACCATATATTTT. This sequence encodes CASSYYRESSGNTIYF.

The chain carries TRBV7-8 and TRBJ1-4; tentatively, D is TRBD1 (6 bases). Trimming stripped 8 bases from V and 0 bases from J, with 10 bases between. The germline gives CDR1 SGHVS, CDR2 FQNEAQ. The CDR3 consists of 14 residues. CDR3: CASFTGTTNEKLFF. The CDR3 DNA is TGTGCCAGCTTTACAGGGACAACTAATGAAAAACTGTTTTTT.

This clone was detected only a few times. This chain uses TRBV6-5 with TRBJ1-1, with a weak D call TRBD1 (5 bases). V lost 0 bases and J 11 bases, leaving 16 bases between the germline ends. The CDR3 covers 14 residues. The V gene's germline CDR1 is MNHEY and CDR2 SVGAGI. For the CDR3, the DNA is TGTGCCAGCAGTTACTCGTCGGACACTCAACCCGCTTTCTTT. Translation: CASSYSSDTQPAFF.

The sample holds a few counts of this clone. This chain connects TRBV13 to TRBJ1-1, with 9 bases matching TRBD1. Germline CDR1 is PRHDT and CDR2 is FYEKMQ (reference sequence). This CDR3 spans 15 amino acids. After removal of 5 bases from V and 3 bases from J, the junction contained 7 bases not matched to a gene. CDR3 nucleotides: TGTGCCAGCAGCACGGGACAGGGAATCTACACTGAAGCTTTCTTT. Protein: CASSTGQGIYTEAFF.

In its sample, this clone was seen a few times. The J gene is TRBJ1-1, the V gene TRBV28; 8 nucleotides agree with TRBD1. This CDR3 has 14 residues. J gave up 0 bases and V 5 bases, and 2 bases lay outside the gene matches. CDR1 and CDR2 from the germline V gene are MDHEN and SYDVKM. CDR3 loop: CASSPGQVNTEAFF. The DNA of the CDR3 is TGTGCCAGCAGTCCGGGACAGGTGAACACTGAAGCTTTCTTT.

This clone was detected only a few times. The chain carries TRBV28 and TRBJ2-3, with D uncertain. Germline V gene sequence: CDR1 MDHEN, CDR2 SYDVKM. Trimming removed 8 bases at V and 6 bases at J, with 9 bases between. The CDR3 loop spans 11 amino acids. The CDR3 spells CASEERDTQYF. In DNA, the CDR3 is TGTGCCAGCGAGGAGAGGGATACGCAGTATTTT. The full variable domain, with the rest looked up from reference TRBV28 and TRBJ2-3, is DVKVTQSSRYLVKRTGEKVFLECVQDMDHENMFWYRQDPGLGLRLIYFSYDVKMKEKGDIPEGYSVSREKKERFSLILESASTNQTSMYLCASEERDTQYFGPGTRLTVL.

This sequence joins TRBV6-6 and TRBJ1-4, with TRBD1 matching over 7 bases. Germline values: CDR1 MNHNY, CDR2 SVGAGI (reference sequence). V shed 5 bases, J shed 7 bases, and the junction held 13 bases outside the gene matches. The length of the CDR3 is 16 residues. CDR3 residues: CASSPRTGHRGEKLFF. The CDR3 nucleotides are TGTGCCAGCAGTCCTCGGACAGGACATAGGGGTGAAAAACTGTTTTTT.

The chain's CDR3 is CASSLEHAEGTEAFF. In DNA form, the CDR3 reads TGTGCCAGCAGCCTTGAGCATGCCGAGGGTACTGAAGCTTTCTTT. The J gene is TRBJ1-1, the V gene TRBV7-9; D is unclear. This CDR3 contains 15 residues. Trimming removed 5 bases at V and 5 bases at J, with 18 bases between. Germline CDR1 reads SEHNR; CDR2 reads FQNEAQ (reference sequence). Based on the CDR3 plus reference TRBV7-9 and TRBJ1-1, the full variable domain is DTGVSQNPRHKITKRGQNVTFRCDPISEHNRLYWYRQTLGQGPEFLTYFQNEAQLEKSRLLSDRFSAERPKGSFSTLEIQRTEQGDSAMYLCASSLEHAEGTEAFFGQGTRLTVV.

V usage is TRBV6-5 and J usage is TRBJ2-7; weak D call: TRBD1 (6 bases). V lost 6 bases and J lost 4, with 10 bases in between. The CDR3 has 12 residues. The germline V gene encodes CDR1 MNHEY and CDR2 SVGAGI. The chain's CDR3 is CASRDQGYEQYF. The CDR3 nucleotides are TGTGCCAGCAGGGATCAGGGGTACGAGCAGTACTTC.

The chain couples TRBV5-6 to TRBJ1-1, with D maybe TRBD1 (6 bases). The CDR3 totals 12 residues. The V end lost 4 bases, the J end lost 8 bases, and 12 bases lay between the germline ends. Germline-derived CDR1 and CDR2 are SGHDT and YYEEEE. In nucleotides, the CDR3 is TGTGCCAGCAGCGGGGGACATCCAGAAGCTTTCTTT. It is translated as CASSGGHPEAFF.

The chain uses TRBV9 and TRBJ2-7, with 9 bases fitting TRBD1. The CDR3 is 13 residues long. The V and J ends lost 8 bases and 5 bases, in that order; junction bases with no gene match: 8. CDR1 is SGDLS, CDR2 YYNGEE, per germline. CDR3 bases: TGTGCCAGTGGGGGGACAGGGTCGGACGAGCAGTACTTC. It encodes CASGGTGSDEQYF.

V gene TRBV7-8 combines with J gene TRBJ2-7, with 7 bases lining up with TRBD1. V gave up 1 base and J gave up 1 base; unmatched junction bases: 7. Germline assignment: CDR1 SGHVS and CDR2 FQNEAQ. The CDR3 totals 16 residues. CDR3 residues: CASSLELQGWSYEQYF. The DNA of the CDR3 is TGTGCCAGCAGCTTAGAGCTACAGGGGTGGTCCTACGAGCAGTACTTC.

The J gene is TRBJ2-7, the V gene TRBV9; TRBD1 agrees at 8 bases. Trimming at V came to 3 bases and at J to 5 bases, leaving 7 bases not matched to a gene. CDR3 length: 14 amino acids. The germline V gene has CDR1 SGDLS and CDR2 YYNGEE. The CDR3 region has the DNA TGTGCCAGCAGCGCAGAAAGGACAGGGAACGAGCAGTACTTC. Protein product: CASSAERTGNEQYF.

This chain connects TRBV27 to TRBJ2-7, with D perhaps matching TRBD2 (5 bases). Germline V lookup: CDR1 MNHEY, CDR2 SMNVEV (reference sequence). Trimming took 6 bases from V and 4 from J, leaving 16 bases between them. The CDR3 consists of 14 residues. The CDR3 region has the DNA TGTGCCAGCAGCCAAACTAGAGCGTCGTACGAGCAGTACTTC. It codes for CASSQTRASYEQYF.

In this sample, this clone is large. The chain combines TRBV28 with TRBJ1-6; D gene uncertain. From germline, CDR1 is MDHEN and CDR2 SYDVKM. This CDR3 has 13 amino acids. Trimming took off 8 bases at V and 11 bases at J, with 16 bases between the two ends. The CDR3 coding sequence is TGTGCCAGCGCCCCGCCGGTGGTAGCACCCCTCCACTTT. It translates to CASAPPVVAPLHF.

This clone was seen a single time. This chain joins TRBV6-5 and TRBJ2-1; D uncertain. Trimming stripped 2 bases from V and 4 bases from J, with 6 bases between. This CDR3 is 13 amino acids long. CDR1 and CDR2 from the germline V gene are MNHEY and SVGAGI. The CDR3 loop reads CASSYGLYNEQFF. The CDR3 nucleotides are TGTGCCAGCAGTTACGGGCTATACAATGAGCAGTTCTTC.